These 12 T cell receptor beta chains were sequenced from one sample in a study of early T cells in non-severe SARS-CoV-2 infection. TCRdb ran MiXCR on the 5' RACE reads and lists one entry per CDR3 protein. The table has under 85,000 distinct CDR3 sequences, about an eighth seen once. The sequenced sample was whole blood. Receptors originate from an adult who was a healthcare worker with PCR-confirmed SARS-CoV-2 infection or an uninfected control (not recorded which).

Note on this clonotype: Since a much larger clone is just one base distant, this may be a read error. The chain joins TRBV3-1 to TRBJ2-7, with D tentatively TRBD1 or TRBD2 (6 bases each). The CDR3 runs 13 residues. CDR1 and CDR2 (germline): LGHDT, YNNKEL (reference sequence). CDR3 sequence reads: CVSSHLGGIEQYF. Here the CDR3 DNA reads TGTGTCAGCAGCCATTTAGGGGGGATCGAGCAGTACTTC.

This chain uses TRBV29-1 with TRBJ2-3, with D possibly matching TRBD2 (7 bases). The V end was cut by 1 base, the J end by 8 bases, with 19 bases between. The CDR3 has 15 amino acids. The germline CDR1 and CDR2 sequences are SQVTM and ANQGSEA. CDR3 in DNA: TGCAGCGTTGAAGTCGGCGGGGGCTCAGACGGTACGCAGTATTTT. This encodes CSVEVGGGSDGTQYF.

This clonotype was picked up many times. The genes are TRBV20-1 and TRBJ2-1, with 8 bases that match TRBD2. This CDR3 has 16 amino acids. Germline-derived CDR1 and CDR2 are DFQATT and SNEGSKA (reference sequence). V was pared by 5 bases and J by 0 bases, with 9 bases of the junction left unmatched. The CDR3: CSAPSKSGGSYNEQFF. CDR3 sequence (DNA): TGCAGTGCTCCCAGCAAGAGCGGGGGCTCCTACAATGAGCAGTTCTTC.

This clonotype occurred a few times. This chain's CDR3 is CASTSGGASLHF. The CDR3 DNA reads TGTGCCAGCACATCGGGGGGGGCATCCCTCCACTTT. The chain links TRBV6-5 to TRBJ1-6; D perhaps matches TRBD1 (6 bases). CDR1 MNHEY and CDR2 SVGAGI come from the germline V gene. V was clipped by 7 bases and J by 14 bases, with 15 bases between them. The CDR3 consists of 12 residues.

The chain links TRBV20-1 to TRBJ2-1, with D perhaps TRBD2 (5 bases). The CDR3 loop spans 12 amino acids. V dropped 6 bases and J dropped 8 bases, with 14 bases sitting between them. From germline, CDR1 is DFQATT and CDR2 SNEGSKA (reference sequence). CDR3 residues: CSAHRAGDEQFF. The CDR3 DNA reads TGCAGTGCCCATAGGGCCGGGGATGAGCAGTTCTTC.

This clonotype was seen more than once but under ten times. J is TRBJ2-3 and V is TRBV4-1, with TRBD1 identical over 9 bases. The CDR3 has 17 residues. CDR1 and CDR2 (germline): MGHRA, YSYEKL. With V trimmed by 0 bases and J by 2 bases, 6 bases remained unmatched. CDR3: CASSQDLGQGFTDTQYF. CDR3 bases: TGCGCCAGCAGCCAAGACCTAGGACAGGGGTTCACAGATACGCAGTATTTT.

This clonotype was observed a few times. The chain links TRBV5-4 to TRBJ1-2; D gene unclear. CDR3 length: 15 amino acids. Looked up from germline, CDR1 is SGHNT and CDR2 is YYREEE (reference sequence). The V end lost 4 bases, the J end lost 4 bases, and 17 bases lay between the germline ends. DNA of the CDR3: TGTGCCAGCAGCCCGAACCGAGTACCGGTCTATGGCTACACCTTC. Its protein product is CASSPNRVPVYGYTF.

This clonotype was seen at least ten times. This chain connects TRBV7-3 to TRBJ1-2; no definite D call. The CDR3 contains 15 residues. The ends were cut back, 0 bases at V and 3 bases at J, with 11 bases in the middle. CDR1 and CDR2 (germline): SGHTA, FQGTGA. The CDR3 protein is CASSLTPGQDYGYTF. In DNA, the CDR3 is TGTGCCAGCAGCTTAACGCCGGGCCAGGACTATGGCTACACCTTC. Based on the CDR3 plus reference TRBV7-3 and TRBJ1-2, the full variable domain is GAGVSQTPSNKVTEKGKYVELRCDPISGHTALYWYRQSLGQGPEFLIYFQGTGAADDSGLPNDRFFAVRPEGSVSTLKIQRTERGDSAVYLCASSLTPGQDYGYTFGSGTRLTVV.

This chain links TRBV7-6 with TRBJ2-1; possibly TRBD1 or TRBD2 for D (5 bases each). Germline assignment: CDR1 SGHVS and CDR2 FNYEAQ. V lost 4 bases to trimming and J lost 1 base, with 8 bases between them. The length of the CDR3 is 14 residues. This chain's CDR3 is CASSWDGSYNEQFF. Here the CDR3 DNA reads TGTGCCAGCAGCTGGGACGGATCCTACAATGAGCAGTTCTTC.

This clonotype was observed a few times. The gene calls are TRBV7-8 and TRBJ1-5; perhaps TRBD1 as D (5 bases). CDR1 and CDR2 (germline): SGHVS, FQNEAQ. This CDR3 is 15 amino acids long. Trimming took 5 bases from V and 1 from J, leaving 12 bases between them. CDR3 coding DNA: TGTGCCAGCAGCCTAAGGGAGGGGAGCAATCAGCCCCAGCATTTT. It yields the protein CASSLREGSNQPQHF.

This clonotype has at least ten counts. The V and J genes are TRBV29-1 and TRBJ2-3; no definite D call. V shed 0 bases and J shed 6 bases, with 4 bases lying between them. The CDR3 has 11 amino acids. The V gene's germline CDR1 is SQVTM and CDR2 ANQGSEA. The CDR3 loop reads CSVEETDTQYF. DNA for the CDR3: TGCAGCGTTGAAGAGACGGATACGCAGTATTTT.

As DNA, the CDR3 is TGTGCCAGCAGTTTCCAACAACGAAAACTGTTTTTT. It encodes CASSFQQRKLFF. The chain has TRBV28 and TRBJ1-4, with D uncertain. The CDR3 length is 12 residues. Trimming stripped 3 bases from V and 10 bases from J, with 9 bases between. The V gene's germline CDR1 is MDHEN and CDR2 SYDVKM. The entire variable domain, with the rest obtained from reference TRBV28 and TRBJ1-4, is as follows: DVKVTQSSRYLVKRTGEKVFLECVQDMDHENMFWYRQDPGLGLRLIYFSYDVKMKEKGDIPEGYSVSREKKERFSLILESASTNQTSMYLCASSFQQRKLFFGSGTQLSVL.